The 27 T cell receptor beta chains reported below all come from one sample, sequenced in a study of shared clonotypes between healthy human individuals. Only in-frame clones appear in the TCRdb table, and some are missing; sequencing was by immunoSEQ multiplex PCR. The sample yields some 2 million clones, just under 95% seen once. Naive CD8 cells comprised CD45RO-negative, CCR7-positively selected cells, excluding terminally differentiated effector memory CD45RA+ cells. The sample taken for sequencing was naive CD8+ T cells sorted from blood. All receptors derive from a man in his late teens or twenties in good health.

The chain links TRBV9 to TRBJ2-7, with 9 positions matching TRBD1. CDR1 is SGDLS and CDR2 is YYNGEE in the germline V gene. With V trimmed by 4 bases and J by 5 bases, 7 bases remained unmatched. The CDR3 runs 14 residues. Written as DNA, the CDR3 is TGTGCCAGCAGCACCGGGACAGGGTCCCACGAGCAGTACTTC. As protein: CASSTGTGSHEQYF.

The chain uses TRBV5-1 and TRBJ2-7; D possibly corresponds to TRBD2 (6 bases). Looked up from germline, CDR1 is SGHRS and CDR2 is YFSETQ. V gave up 2 bases and J gave up 3 bases, with 12 bases separating them. The CDR3 loop spans 14 amino acids. CDR3 DNA: TGCGCCAGCAGCTTTTGGGGGGATCACTACGAGCAGTACTTC. It specifies CASSFWGDHYEQYF.

The V call is TRBV5-1, the J call TRBJ1-1; 7 bases are a match to TRBD1. Looked up from germline, CDR1 is SGHRS and CDR2 is YFSETQ. V was pared by 5 bases and J by 5 bases, with 6 bases of the junction left unmatched. The CDR3 length is 13 residues. The DNA of the CDR3 is TGCGCCAGCAGTCCGACAGGGCATACTGAAGCTTTCTTT. As protein: CASSPTGHTEAFF.

This clone appeared a single time. The V and J genes are TRBV7-8 and TRBJ1-2; 8 nucleotides agree with TRBD1. V shed 5 bases, J shed 3 bases, and the junction held 8 bases outside the gene matches. Germline lookup yields CDR1 SGHVS and CDR2 FQNEAQ. This CDR3 is built from 15 residues. The CDR3 bases are TGTGCCAGCAGCGACTCAGGGGGCAGAGACTATGGCTACACCTTC. This codes for CASSDSGGRDYGYTF. The complete variable domain, with remaining parts taken from reference TRBV7-8 and TRBJ1-2, reads GAGVSQSPRYKVAKRGQDVALRCDPISGHVSLFWYQQALGQGPEFLTYFQNEAQLDKSGLPSDRFFAERPEGSVSTLKIQRTQQEDSAVYLCASSDSGGRDYGYTFGSGTRLTVV.

This rearrangement joins TRBV5-1 to TRBJ1-2, with D hard to call. Germline V CDR1 and CDR2: SGHRS, YFSETQ. CDR3 length: 12 residues. Trimming pared 7 bases from V and 7 bases from J, leaving 14 bases between. The CDR3 is CASSWAEGGYTF. CDR3 coding DNA: TGCGCCAGCTCATGGGCAGAGGGTGGCTACACCTTC.

The chain carries TRBV5-4 and TRBJ2-3; weak D call: TRBD1 (5 bases). The CDR3 consists of 16 residues. V was trimmed by 1 base and J by 6 bases, leaving 18 bases between them. Per the germline V gene, CDR1 is SGHNT and CDR2 is YYREEE (reference sequence). The CDR3 is CASSLFQGLLGDTQYF. The CDR3 nucleotides read TGTGCCAGCAGCTTGTTTCAGGGCCTTCTGGGCGATACGCAGTATTTT. The whole variable domain, remainder taken from reference TRBV5-4 and TRBJ2-3, is ETGVTQSPTHLIKTRGQQVTLRCSSQSGHNTVSWYQQALGQGPQFIFQYYREEENGRGNFPPRFSGLQFPNYSSELNVNALELDDSALYLCASSLFQGLLGDTQYFGPGTRLTVL.

The J gene is TRBJ2-7, the V gene TRBV5-1; D is possibly TRBD2 (6 bases). V was pared by 0 bases and J by 3 bases, with 13 bases between. CDR1 SGHRS and CDR2 YFSETQ come from the germline V gene. The CDR3 has 15 residues. CDR3 sequence: CASSLAETGDYEQYF. The CDR3 DNA follows: TGCGCCAGCAGCTTGGCCGAAACGGGAGACTACGAGCAGTACTTC.

This rearrangement joins TRBV10-3 to TRBJ1-2; the match to TRBD1 covers 8 bases. V was pared by 5 bases and J by 1 base, with 6 bases of the junction left unmatched. Germline V CDR1 and CDR2: ENHRY, SYGVKD. This CDR3 contains 15 residues. The CDR3 DNA reads TGTGCCATCAGTAAGGGACAGGAATTTAACTATGGCTACACCTTC. It encodes CAISKGQEFNYGYTF.

The CDR3 nucleotides read TGTGCCAGCAGCCCGCGGGAGGGCCTTAATGAAAAACTGTTTTTT. As protein: CASSPREGLNEKLFF. V usage is TRBV7-8 and J usage is TRBJ1-4; no definite D call. V was trimmed by 5 bases and J by 4 bases, leaving 14 bases between them. The CDR3 extends over 15 amino acids. Germline V gene data show CDR1 as SGHVS and CDR2 as FQNEAQ.

The chain is built from TRBV11-2 and TRBJ2-7, with 9 bases aligning to TRBD1. The CDR3 sequence is 15 residues long. Trimming removed 2 bases from V and 6 bases from J; junction bases left unmatched: 8. Germline assignment: CDR1 SGHAT and CDR2 FQNNGV. The CDR3 DNA is TGTGCCAGCAGCTTACCCGGGACAGGGATTGGCGAGCAGTACTTC. Protein sequence: CASSLPGTGIGEQYF.

This clone appeared many times. V usage is TRBV10-3 and J usage is TRBJ1-1; D gene ambiguous. Germline CDR1 is ENHRY and CDR2 is SYGVKD. This CDR3 has 15 amino acids. V dropped 0 bases and J dropped 2 bases, with 10 bases sitting between them. The CDR3 sequence is CAISESAWPNTEAFF. The CDR3 DNA is TGTGCCATCAGTGAGTCGGCCTGGCCTAACACTGAAGCTTTCTTT.

V gene TRBV5-4 combines with J gene TRBJ1-1; 11 positions agree with TRBD1. This CDR3 has 15 amino acids. Germline CDR1 reads SGHNT; CDR2 reads YYREEE (reference sequence). After removal of 4 bases from V and 5 bases from J, the junction contained 7 bases not matched to a gene. The DNA of the CDR3 is TGTGCCAGCAGCCCCGGACAGGGGGCGCGGACTGAAGCTTTCTTT. Amino acid sequence: CASSPGQGARTEAFF.

This chain links TRBV9 with TRBJ2-7, with 12 positions matching TRBD2. Unmatched junction bases numbered 7, after V lost 0 bases and J lost 3 bases. The germline V gene encodes CDR1 SGDLS and CDR2 YYNGEE. This CDR3 contains 17 residues. The CDR3 is CASSVEPGLAGYYEQYF. The DNA of the CDR3 is TGTGCCAGCAGCGTAGAACCCGGACTAGCGGGGTACTACGAGCAGTACTTC.

With respect to this clone: This same CDR3 is encoded by further DNA sequences in the sample. The rearrangement uses TRBV5-1 and TRBJ1-1, with a tentative D call TRBD1 (5 bases). Deletions cut 0 bases from V and 2 bases from J, with 8 bases between. The CDR3 contains 14 residues. CDR1 and CDR2 from the germline V gene are SGHRS and YFSETQ. The CDR3 is CASSLETVNTEAFF. In DNA, the CDR3 is TGCGCCAGCAGCTTGGAGACAGTCAACACTGAAGCTTTCTTT.

The J gene is TRBJ2-3, the V gene TRBV10-3, with D maybe TRBD2 (5 bases). The CDR3 spans 13 residues. V was clipped by 9 bases and J by 2 bases, with 12 bases between them. CDR1 and CDR2 from the germline V gene are ENHRY and SYGVKD. CDR3: CAISAALTDTQYF. The DNA for the CDR3 is TGTGCCATTTCAGCGGCCCTCACAGATACGCAGTATTTT.

The chain couples TRBV25-1 to TRBJ1-4, with D possibly matching TRBD1 (6 bases). There are 16 residues in the CDR3. Germline assignment: CDR1 MGHDK and CDR2 SYGVNS. Trimming stripped 0 bases from V and 5 bases from J, with 13 bases between. CDR3 protein: CASSEYGTGPNEKLFF. The CDR3, as DNA: TGTGCCAGCAGTGAATACGGAACAGGGCCGAATGAAAAACTGTTTTTT.

The chain employs TRBV5-1 and TRBJ1-1, with D possibly being TRBD1 (6 bases). The CDR3 sequence is 15 residues long. The V gene lost 0 bases and the J gene lost 0 bases, with 9 bases spanning the gap. The germline V gene encodes CDR1 SGHRS and CDR2 YFSETQ. The CDR3 DNA reads TGCGCCAGCAGCTTGGAGGGGGGCGTGAACACTGAAGCTTTCTTT. Its translation: CASSLEGGVNTEAFF. Complete variable domain (other parts from reference TRBV5-1 and TRBJ1-1): KAGVTQTPRYLIKTRGQQVTLSCSPISGHRSVSWYQQTPGQGLQFLFEYFSETQRNKGNFPGRFSGRQFSNSRSEMNVSTLELGDSALYLCASSLEGGVNTEAFFGQGTRLTVV.

This clone is a singleton in its sample. The V and J genes are TRBV30 and TRBJ2-7; no reliable D call. Germline V gene lookup returns CDR1 GTSNPN and CDR2 SVGIG (reference sequence). CDR3 length equals 13 residues. V lost 0 bases and J 6 bases, leaving 12 bases between the germline ends. CDR3 protein: CAWSVRSPPEQYF. CDR3 DNA: TGTGCCTGGAGTGTAAGGTCGCCACCCGAGCAGTACTTC.

This chain joins TRBV28 and TRBJ2-2; 9 bases map to TRBD1. From germline, CDR1 is MDHEN and CDR2 SYDVKM. J lost 7 bases, V lost 5 bases, and 8 bases had no gene match. The CDR3 has 15 amino acids. The chain's CDR3 is CASSLLQGAGGELFF. CDR3 DNA: TGTGCCAGCAGTCTCCTACAGGGGGCGGGCGGGGAGCTGTTTTTT. The variable domain in full, with the rest retrieved from reference TRBV28 and TRBJ2-2, is DVKVTQSSRYLVKRTGEKVFLECVQDMDHENMFWYRQDPGLGLRLIYFSYDVKMKEKGDIPEGYSVSREKKERFSLILESASTNQTSMYLCASSLLQGAGGELFFGEGSRLTVL.

This chain joins TRBV9 and TRBJ1-3, with TRBD1 as a possible D gene (5 bases). The length of the CDR3 is 15 residues. V lost 3 bases to trimming and J lost 0 bases, with 10 bases between them. Germline V gene lookup returns CDR1 SGDLS and CDR2 YYNGEE. As DNA, the CDR3 is TGTGCCAGCAGCGCGGGGGAGATCTCTGGAAACACCATATATTTT. Translating gives CASSAGEISGNTIYF.

The V gene is TRBV5-4, the J gene TRBJ2-4; possibly TRBD2 for D (5 bases). V shed 2 bases and J shed 6 bases, with 9 bases lying between them. Germline loops: CDR1 SGHNT, CDR2 YYREEE (reference sequence). The CDR3 consists of 13 residues. CDR3 amino acids: CASSFTEGNIQYF. For the CDR3, the DNA is TGTGCCAGCAGCTTTACAGAGGGAAACATTCAGTACTTC.

This clone was counted a single time. The chain is built from TRBV6-1 and TRBJ2-7; TRBD2 matches 10 bases. V lost 1 base, J lost 2 bases, and 8 bases stayed unmatched. Germline V gene sequence: CDR1 MNHNS, CDR2 SASEGT. The CDR3 covers 17 residues. The CDR3 sequence: CASSEGLAGEWAYEQYF. The CDR3 DNA sequence: TGTGCCAGCAGTGAAGGTCTAGCGGGAGAATGGGCCTACGAGCAGTACTTC.

In its sample, this clone was seen once. This chain joins TRBV7-2 and TRBJ2-7; 8 bases are a match to TRBD2. This CDR3 region has 14 residues. V dropped 5 bases and J dropped 0; count of bases not matched to a gene: 3. The V gene's germline CDR1 is SGHTA and CDR2 FQGNSA. The CDR3: CASSPGGGSYEQYF. The CDR3 coding sequence is TGTGCCAGCAGCCCGGGGGGGGGCTCCTACGAGCAGTACTTC.

In this sample, this clone turned up once. This chain connects TRBV6-5 to TRBJ2-3; no reliable D call. Germline values: CDR1 MNHEY, CDR2 SVGAGI. This CDR3 is 14 amino acids long. Trimming stripped 1 base from V and 1 base from J, with 6 bases between. The CDR3 nucleotides are TGTGCCAGCAGTTACTGGCCTGGCACAGATACGCAGTATTTT. Its protein is CASSYWPGTDTQYF.

The chain employs TRBV4-3 and TRBJ1-2; D possibly corresponds to TRBD1 (5 bases). The CDR3 runs 15 residues. Trimming removed 0 bases from V and 10 bases from J, with 18 bases in between. Germline assignment: CDR1 LGHNA and CDR2 YSLEER. The DNA of the CDR3 is TGCGCCAGCAGCCAAGATCGACAGTCCTCCGGGGACTACACCTTC. It encodes CASSQDRQSSGDYTF.

Written as DNA, the CDR3 is TGTGCCAGCAGTGAGCAGTTCTTC. This codes for CASSEQFF. The chain carries TRBV2 and TRBJ2-1; D is ambiguous. The V gene's germline CDR1 is SNHLY and CDR2 FYNNEI. The CDR3 has 8 amino acids. V lost 3 bases to trimming and J lost 12 bases, with 0 bases between them.

This clone was picked up a small number of times. The chain joins TRBV28 to TRBJ2-1; TRBD1 agrees at 9 bases. Trimming cost V 4 bases and J 2 bases; bases outside gene matches: 0. CDR3 length: 14 amino acids. CDR1 and CDR2 (germline): MDHEN, SYDVKM. CDR3 bases: TGTGCCAGCAGTTACAGGGGGCCCTACAATGAGCAGTTCTTC. Protein: CASSYRGPYNEQFF. Drawing the rest from reference TRBV28 and TRBJ2-1, the complete variable domain is DVKVTQSSRYLVKRTGEKVFLECVQDMDHENMFWYRQDPGLGLRLIYFSYDVKMKEKGDIPEGYSVSREKKERFSLILESASTNQTSMYLCASSYRGPYNEQFFGPGTRLTVL.